The clone carrying this TCR beta chain has only a few counts. Its antigen is still unknown. PCR was performed a second time for roughly 6 to 12 cycles using a sample-barcoded 5' primer and a J-beta primer mix. Unique molecular identifiers of 12 random nucleotides labeled each cDNA. Each CDR3 protein is one row after TCRdb ran MiXCR on the 5' RACE reads. The repertoire holds some 1.5 million distinct CDR3 sequences, with over 25% as singletons. The data were obtained in a study of blood T cells in healthy people across ages. Overall study findings and caveats: Fewer expanded clones and more diversity marked long-lived versus aged donors. Age advanced and TCR beta diversity per million T cells fell, roughly linearly.

The germline V gene encodes CDR1 KGHSH and CDR2 LQKENI. The CDR3 consists of 16 residues. V was pared by 3 bases and J by 0 bases, with 12 bases between. This chain links TRBV18 with TRBJ2-1, with a possible D match to TRBD2 (6 bases). This receptor was identified in a woman aged 30 to 39 in good health. The sequencing sample was made of blood. For the CDR3, the DNA is TGTGCCAGCTCACCTGTAGCGGCCCCCTCCTACAATGAGCAGTTCTTC. This sequence encodes CASSPVAAPSYNEQFF.